The rows below give T cell receptor beta chains drawn from one sample of a study of blood T cell repertoires in COVID-19. Clones were sequenced by immunoSEQ multiplex PCR, and TCRdb holds only the in-frame ones, with some missing. The sample lists 160,000 or so clones, 80% occurring once. Sequenced sample: PBMCs or T cells enriched from blood (not recorded which). The receptors were gathered from a woman aged 55 to 70 who had recovered from COVID-19. The CDR3 runs from the conserved cysteine through the conserved F or W. Some rows have no size entry. The others give once, few or many, or a class for an expanded clone.

cdr3_aa | j_call | clone_size | v_call | cdr3_length
CASSSGTGGVGNSPLHF | TRBJ1-6 | . | TRBV5-1 | 17
CASSSETGSNEKLFF | TRBJ1-4 | once | TRBV6-5 | 15
CASSEGLAGSPSYNEQFF | TRBJ2-1 | . | TRBV6-1 | 18
CASSFGSNTEAFF | TRBJ1-1 | . | TRBV12-3/TRBV12-4 | 13
CASSPLAGVNIQYF | TRBJ2-4 | . | TRBV4-1 | 14
CASSRRTGGGQPQHF | TRBJ1-5 | . | TRBV19 | 15
CASSEPTAGYQETQYF | TRBJ2-5 | . | TRBV6-1 | 16
CASSYSRWNYGYTF | TRBJ1-2 | . | TRBV6-5 | 14
CASSLRPGTENTEAFF | TRBJ1-1 | . | TRBV27 | 16
CASSIGLAGTEQYF | TRBJ2-7 | few | TRBV19 | 14
CASSPGSGGSEQFF | TRBJ2-1 | . | TRBV7-3 | 14
CASSQDKDRPETQYF | TRBJ2-5 | . | TRBV4-1 | 15
CASSIPGVVYGYTF | TRBJ1-2 | few | TRBV19 | 14
CASSPQGQGNRMNTEAFF | TRBJ1-1 | . | TRBV18 | 18
CATRGTGGNYGYTF | TRBJ1-2 | . | TRBV15 | 14
CASSSGGSNTEAFF | TRBJ1-1 | . | TRBV7-2 | 14
CATSEAYGGNEQFF | TRBJ2-1 | . | TRBV24-1 | 14
CASSGPPGTGTNNEQFF | TRBJ2-1 | few | TRBV5-1 | 17
CASSPGAPYNEQFF | TRBJ2-1 | . | TRBV18 | 14
CATAGTQDTQYF | TRBJ2-3 | . | TRBV24-1 | 12
CASSLRPAERPSSYEQYF | TRBJ2-7 | . | TRBV4-1 | 18
CASSIGWTGEDQYF | TRBJ2-5 | . | TRBV19 | 14
CASRRQGAVGELFF | TRBJ2-2 | . | TRBV3-1/TRBV3-2 | 14
CASSPYAGYSGNTIYF | TRBJ1-3 | . | TRBV18 | 16
CASSLAGGIIDTEQYF | TRBJ2-7 | . | TRBV7-2 | 16
CASSHQGGVAGELFF | TRBJ2-2 | . | TRBV7-2 | 15
CASSLFSGTEAFF | TRBJ1-1 | . | TRBV27 | 13
CASSLDLAGEYQETQYF | TRBJ2-5 | once | TRBV5-8 | 17
CASSQSGGALNEQFF | TRBJ2-1 | once | TRBV4-1 | 15
CASSVYSGGKKTQYF | TRBJ2-5 | few | TRBV9 | 15
CASSEGTGSSYEQYF | TRBJ2-7 | . | TRBV2 | 15
CASKVQGLSGNTIYF | TRBJ1-3 | . | TRBV2 | 15
CASSQGLAGARTDTQYF | TRBJ2-3 | . | TRBV5-4 | 17
CASSLPGEQYF | TRBJ2-7 | . | TRBV3-1/TRBV3-2 | 11
CSVEFPRGLEQYF | TRBJ2-7 | . | TRBV29-1 | 13
CASRNSGGAKNIQYF | TRBJ2-4 | . | TRBV2 | 15
CSVVGQLNEKLFF | TRBJ1-4 | . | TRBV29-1 | 13
CASSLDGGYGLVGKLFF | TRBJ1-4 | . | TRBV7-8 | 17
CASSSGTGHNQPQHF | TRBJ1-5 | . | TRBV16 | 15
CASSPRGLATDTQYF | TRBJ2-3 | few | TRBV7-3 | 15
CASSLGGENGYTF | TRBJ1-2 | few | TRBV5-1 | 13
CASSPYREGWAFF | TRBJ1-1 | once | TRBV12-3/TRBV12-4 | 13
CAGLGASYEQYF | TRBJ2-7 | once | TRBV10-2 | 12
CASLAGVTDTQYF | TRBJ2-3 | . | TRBV19 | 13
CASSRRLAGSTDTQYF | TRBJ2-3 | once | TRBV5-6 | 16
CASRRDRDTGELFF | TRBJ2-2 | . | TRBV19 | 14
CASSKTDSFNYGYTF | TRBJ1-2 | . | TRBV5-8 | 15
CASTPPGNYGYTF | TRBJ1-2 | . | TRBV21-1 | 13
CASSYLVTSGESTDTQYF | TRBJ2-3 | . | TRBV6-2/TRBV6-3 | 18
CASYRGSGYTF | TRBJ1-2 | few | TRBV19 | 11
CATSGWAFDEKLFF | TRBJ1-4 | . | TRBV2 | 14
CASRPRMVDRDHNYGYTF | TRBJ1-2 | . | TRBV13 | 18
CASSVESNYGYTF | TRBJ1-2 | . | TRBV9 | 13
CASSPLVSYNSPLHF | TRBJ1-6 | . | TRBV5-6 | 15
CASSSPPEAGDLADTQYF | TRBJ2-3 | once | TRBV13 | 18